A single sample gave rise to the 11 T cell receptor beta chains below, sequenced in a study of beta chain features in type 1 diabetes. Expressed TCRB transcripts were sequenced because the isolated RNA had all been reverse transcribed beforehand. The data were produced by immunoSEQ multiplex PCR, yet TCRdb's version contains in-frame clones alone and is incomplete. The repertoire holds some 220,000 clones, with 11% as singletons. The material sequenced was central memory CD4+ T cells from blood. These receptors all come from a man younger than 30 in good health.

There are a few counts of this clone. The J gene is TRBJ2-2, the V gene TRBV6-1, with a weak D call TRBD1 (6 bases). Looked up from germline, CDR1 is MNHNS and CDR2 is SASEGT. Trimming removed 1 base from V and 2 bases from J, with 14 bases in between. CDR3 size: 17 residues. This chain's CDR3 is CASSEGWGPTNTGELFF. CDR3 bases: TGTGCCAGCAGTGAAGGATGGGGGCCGACTAACACCGGGGAGCTGTTTTTT.

The CDR3 reads CASSSLGGETQYF. In DNA form, the CDR3 reads TGTGCCAGCAGCTCCCTAGGTGGAGAGACCCAGTACTTC. The gene calls are TRBV7-2 and TRBJ2-5; no definite D call. The CDR3 runs 13 residues. Germline CDR1 is SGHTA and CDR2 is FQGNSA. Trimming shortened V by 4 bases and J by 4 bases, and 10 bases separated the two germline ends.

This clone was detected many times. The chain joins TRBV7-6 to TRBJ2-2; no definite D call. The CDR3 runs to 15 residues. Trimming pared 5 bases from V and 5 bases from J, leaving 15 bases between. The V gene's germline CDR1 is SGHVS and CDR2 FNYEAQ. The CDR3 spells CASSPLPASTGELFF. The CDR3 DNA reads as TGTGCCAGCAGCCCCCTCCCCGCCTCTACCGGGGAGCTGTTTTTT.

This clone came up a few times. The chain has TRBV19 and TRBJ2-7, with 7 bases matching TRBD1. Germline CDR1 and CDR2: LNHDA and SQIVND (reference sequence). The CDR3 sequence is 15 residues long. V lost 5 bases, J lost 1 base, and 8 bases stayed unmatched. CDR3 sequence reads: CASSWDSQASYEQYF. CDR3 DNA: TGTGCCAGTAGTTGGGACAGTCAAGCATCCTACGAGCAGTACTTC.

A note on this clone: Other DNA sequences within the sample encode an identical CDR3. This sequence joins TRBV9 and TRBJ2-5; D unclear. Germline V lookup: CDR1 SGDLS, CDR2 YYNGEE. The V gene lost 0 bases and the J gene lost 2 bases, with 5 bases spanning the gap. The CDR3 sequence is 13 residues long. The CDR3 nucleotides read TGTGCCAGCAGCGTAGGGACGCAAGAGACCCAGTACTTC. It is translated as CASSVGTQETQYF.

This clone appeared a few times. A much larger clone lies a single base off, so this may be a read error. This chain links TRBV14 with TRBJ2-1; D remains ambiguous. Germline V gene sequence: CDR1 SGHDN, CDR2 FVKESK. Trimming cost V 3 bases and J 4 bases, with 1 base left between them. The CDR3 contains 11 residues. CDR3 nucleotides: TGTGCCAGCAGCCAGTACAATGAGCAGTTCTTC. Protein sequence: CASSQYNEQFF.

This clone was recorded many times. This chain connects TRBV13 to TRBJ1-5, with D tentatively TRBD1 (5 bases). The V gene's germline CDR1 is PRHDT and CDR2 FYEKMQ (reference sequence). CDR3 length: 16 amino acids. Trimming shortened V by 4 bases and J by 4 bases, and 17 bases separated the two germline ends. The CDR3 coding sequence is TGTGCCAGCAGCTATTCCCGGGACGAATGGAATCAGCCCCAGCATTTT. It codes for CASSYSRDEWNQPQHF.

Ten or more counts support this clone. The CDR3 is CASSPQGTDYNEQFF. Here the CDR3 DNA reads TGTGCCAGCAGTCCACAGGGGACAGACTACAATGAGCAGTTCTTC. The V and J genes are TRBV2 and TRBJ2-1, with TRBD1 matching over 7 bases. Germline CDR1 and CDR2: SNHLY and FYNNEI. The length of the CDR3 is 15 residues. Losses at the gene ends were 5 bases for V and 3 bases for J; bases not matched to a gene: 7.

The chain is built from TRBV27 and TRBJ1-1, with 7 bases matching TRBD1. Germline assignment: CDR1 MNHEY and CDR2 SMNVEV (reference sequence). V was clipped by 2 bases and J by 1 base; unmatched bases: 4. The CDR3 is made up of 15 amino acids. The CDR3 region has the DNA TGTGCCAGCAGTTTACTGGGACAGAGGAACACTGAAGCTTTCTTT. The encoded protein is CASSLLGQRNTEAFF.

CDR3 nucleotides: TGTGCCAGCAGCTTAGCGGGAGAAGGAAATACGCAGTATTTT. It encodes CASSLAGEGNTQYF. The genes are TRBV7-6 and TRBJ2-3; D might be TRBD2 (5 bases). Trimming pared 0 bases from V and 7 bases from J, leaving 11 bases between. CDR3 length: 14 residues. The germline V gene encodes CDR1 SGHVS and CDR2 FNYEAQ.

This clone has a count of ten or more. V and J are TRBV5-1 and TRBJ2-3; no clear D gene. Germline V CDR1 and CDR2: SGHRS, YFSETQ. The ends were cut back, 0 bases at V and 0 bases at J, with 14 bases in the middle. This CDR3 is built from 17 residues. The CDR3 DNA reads TGCGCCAGCAGCTTGGTGGCCAGGCCTTCTAGCACAGATACGCAGTATTTT. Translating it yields CASSLVARPSSTDTQYF.